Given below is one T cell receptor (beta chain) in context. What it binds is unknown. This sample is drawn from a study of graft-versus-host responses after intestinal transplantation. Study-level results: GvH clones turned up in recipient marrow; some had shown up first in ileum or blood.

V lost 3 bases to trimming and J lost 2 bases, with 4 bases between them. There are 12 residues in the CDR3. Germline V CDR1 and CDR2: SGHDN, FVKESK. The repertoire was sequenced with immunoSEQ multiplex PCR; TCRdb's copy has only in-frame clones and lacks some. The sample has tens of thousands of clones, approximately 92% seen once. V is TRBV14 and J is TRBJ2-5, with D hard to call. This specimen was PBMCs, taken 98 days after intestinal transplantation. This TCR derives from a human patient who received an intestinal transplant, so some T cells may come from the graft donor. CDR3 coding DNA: TGTGCCAGCAGCCATGCTCAAGAGACCCAGTACTTC. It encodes CASSHAQETQYF. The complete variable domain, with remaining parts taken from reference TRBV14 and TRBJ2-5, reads EAGVTQFPSHSVIEKGQTVTLRCDPISGHDNLYWYRRVMGKEIKFLLHFVKESKQDESGMPNNRFLAERTGGTYSTLKVQPAELEDSGVYFCASSHAQETQYFGPGTRLLVL.